The rows below give T cell receptor beta chains drawn from one sample of a study of blood T cell repertoires in COVID-19. Sequencing was performed with immunoSEQ multiplex PCR; in TCRdb, only in-frame clones are kept and a portion is missing. Among a few hundred thousand clones listed, 80% to 85% were seen once. The material sequenced was PBMCs or T cells enriched from blood (not recorded which). These receptors were taken from a man in his fifties who had recovered from COVID-19. CDR3s include the opening cysteine and the closing phenylalanine or tryptophan. Fields, in order: V gene, clone size, D gene, J gene, CDR3 DNA, CDR3 protein. D genes are given only for firm matches. Some rows mark clone size as missing; the rest say once, few, many or name a class of expanded clone.

>TRBV2|.|TRBD1|TRBJ2-2
TGTGCCAGCAGTGCCGGGACAGCGAACACCGGGGAGCTGTTTTTT
CASSAGTANTGELFF
>TRBV19|.|.|TRBJ1-1
TGTGCCAGTAGTCTGACCGGGGGAATTTACGCTGAAGCTTTCTTT
CASSLTGGIYAEAFF
>TRBV7-6|few|.|TRBJ2-3
TGTGCCAGCAGCTTAAATTCAGGCGGGATGGGCACAGATACGCAGTATTTT
CASSLNSGGMGTDTQYF
>TRBV7-9|few|TRBD2|TRBJ2-3
TGTGCCAGCAGTTCAGCTAGCGGGGGGGCCCATGATACGCAGTATTTT
CASSSASGGAHDTQYF
>TRBV4-2|.|.|TRBJ2-1
TGTGCCAGCAGCCAAGAAAGCCTGATCAATGAGCAGTTCTTC
CASSQESLINEQFF
>TRBV5-1|.|.|TRBJ1-6
TGCGCCAGCAGCTTGGGGGAGAGATCACCCCTCCACTTT
CASSLGERSPLHF
>TRBV11-2|.|TRBD2|TRBJ2-1
TGTGCCAGCAGCATTAGCGGGGGGGGATCCTACAATGAGCAGTTCTTC
CASSISGGGSYNEQFF
>TRBV9|.|.|TRBJ2-1
TGTGCCAGCAGCGGCGGGGCTCGGGAGCAGTTCTTC
CASSGGAREQFF
>TRBV27|.|.|TRBJ2-7
TGTGCCAGCAGTTTATCGTGGCAGGACTACGAGCAGTACTTC
CASSLSWQDYEQYF
>TRBV5-1|.|TRBD1|TRBJ2-7
TGCGCCAGCAGCTTAGAGGGGGCAAGCTACGAGCAGTACTTC
CASSLEGASYEQYF
>TRBV5-8|.|.|TRBJ1-3
TGTGCCAGCAGCTCTAGGGGTGATGGAAACACCATATATTTT
CASSSRGDGNTIYF
>TRBV19|.|TRBD1|TRBJ2-2
TGTGCCAGTAGTGTGAGACAGGGGGCCGGCGGGGAGCTGTTTTTT
CASSVRQGAGGELFF
>TRBV19|.|.|TRBJ1-2
TGTGCCAGTCGAACTCTAGGGGCAAAAGGAGGCTACACCTTC
CASRTLGAKGGYTF
>TRBV15|.|.|TRBJ1-4
TGTGCCACCAGCCTGGAAAGGGGATTCAGTGAAAAACTGTTTTTT
CATSLERGFSEKLFF
>TRBV4-3|.|.|TRBJ2-7
TGCGCCAGCAGCCAAGAATATATGATGCGACAGGCGTCCTACGAGCAGTACTTC
CASSQEYMMRQASYEQYF
>TRBV5-4|once|.|TRBJ1-1
TGTGCCAGCAGCCCCCGGGATTTTGGGCGGGAAGCTTTCTTT
CASSPRDFGREAFF
>TRBV27|.|TRBD1|TRBJ1-2
TGTGCCAGCAGTCCCCGGGACAGCTACTACTATGGCTACACCTTC
CASSPRDSYYYGYTF
>TRBV11-3|.|TRBD1|TRBJ2-1
TGTGCCAGCAGCTCTCGACAGGGGGCCTACAATGAGCAGTTCTTC
CASSSRQGAYNEQFF
>TRBV4-2|.|.|TRBJ2-7
TGTGCCAGCAGCCAAGATATGACTTCGTTGTTCGAGCAGTACTTC
CASSQDMTSLFEQYF
>TRBV7-2|.|.|TRBJ2-7
TGTGCCAGCAGCTTAGGACGTCCCCGGGTCGAGCAGTACTTC
CASSLGRPRVEQYF